These T cell receptor beta chains were read from a single sample in a study of T cell repertoires in cytomegalovirus infection. TCRdb re-called the reads with MiXCR, one entry per CDR3 protein. This table holds around 530,000 distinct CDR3 sequences, 15% to 20% found once. The sequenced sample consisted of CD8+ T cells from PBMCs. The receptors shown here come from a human donor in good health (CMV status not recorded). Some clones in this sample may be carry-over from other donors' samples. Both conserved end residues are part of each CDR3.

v_gene	CDR3aa
TRBV7-9	CASSPYPTAQETQYF
TRBV6-8	CASSADEATSITDTQYF
TRBV6-5	CASSYGQGNEKLFF
TRBV19	CASSSSPFPSVNEQFF
TRBV5-4	CASSLGEGRGYTF
TRBV4-1	CASSHPGTETYEQYF
TRBV27	CASSPNGESSSYNEQFF
TRBV27	CASSETVTEPQETQYF
TRBV20-1	CRYTEAFF
TRBV27	CASSFRVQGASYEQYF
TRBV4-1	CASSQGVRVGERGQETQYF
TRBV6-5	CASSYQGPHGYTF